These 3 T cell receptor beta chains originate from one sample sequenced in a study of T cell responses to AZD1222 COVID-19 vaccine. Method: immunoSEQ multiplex PCR; TCRdb's copy keeps in-frame clones and lacks some. The sample shows 130,000 or so clones, 80% to 95% of them seen only once. Specimen: peripheral blood, collected 28 days after the second dose of the MenACWY control vaccine. Receptors originate from an adult who received the MenACWY meningococcal vaccine as a control.

In its sample, this clone was seen a few times. V is TRBV3-1 (or the pseudogene TRBV3-2) and J is TRBJ1-5; D is undetermined. The CDR3 loop spans 13 amino acids. V was pared by 0 bases and J by 6 bases, with 6 bases between. Germline CDR1 LGHDT, CDR2 YNNKEL (reference sequence). The CDR3 is CASSQDFIQPQHF. DNA of the CDR3: TGTGCCAGCAGCCAAGACTTTATTCAGCCCCAGCATTTT.

V is TRBV7-8 and J is TRBJ1-5; possible D gene TRBD1, 5 bases. The V end was cut by 1 base, the J end by 2 bases, with 12 bases between. Germline V gene lookup returns CDR1 SGHVS and CDR2 FQNEAQ. The CDR3 loop spans 16 amino acids. CDR3: CASSLVGGGGNQPQHF. The CDR3 region has the DNA TGTGCCAGCAGCTTAGTCGGGGGAGGAGGCAATCAGCCCCAGCATTTT.

CDR3: CASSVASTADTQYF. CDR3 sequence (DNA): TGTGCCAGCAGCGTAGCTAGCACTGCAGATACGCAGTATTTT. The V call is TRBV9, the J call TRBJ2-3; a weak D match, TRBD2 (5 bases). With 0 bases removed from V and 4 bases from J, the gap between germline ends came to 9 bases. CDR1 and CDR2 (germline): SGDLS, YYNGEE. The CDR3 runs to 14 residues. Full variable domain (outside the CDR3, taken from reference TRBV9 and TRBJ2-3): DSGVTQTPKHLITATGQRVTLRCSPRSGDLSVYWYQQSLDQGLQFLIQYYNGEERAKGNILERFSAQQFPDLHSELNLSSLELGDSALYFCASSVASTADTQYFGPGTRLTVL.